This T cell receptor beta chain was sequenced in a study of cytomegalovirus exposure and HLA in healthy donors. This CDR3 region has 16 residues. CDR1 is SNHLY, CDR2 FYNNEI, per germline. V lost 6 bases, J lost 4 bases, and 19 bases lay in between. Study results and caveats: In terms of immune exposure information, only CMV serostatus was available. In a later analysis, specific HLA alleles were associated with 15,000 to 20,000 TCR beta sequences at a 0.05 false discovery rate.

This clone is a singleton in its sample. Its antigen is unidentified. Use of 60 Vbeta and 13 Jbeta primers characterized the PCR. Produced via immunoSEQ multiplex PCR; TCRdb's table is partial and in-frame only. The table shows about 89,000 clones, with more than 55% occurring only once. Source material: PBMCs. The V call is TRBV2, the J call TRBJ1-5; maybe TRBD1 (5 bases). This clonotype was sampled from a human donor in good health. CDR3 loop: CASSPVGDFRNQPQHF. The CDR3 nucleotides are TGTGCCAGCAGCCCCGTCGGGGACTTCCGAAATCAGCCCCAGCATTTT.